Listed here is a single TCR beta chain. The antigen this receptor binds is unknown. There are no base qualities to consult, and no much larger clone falls within one base. This record belongs to a study of shared clonotypes between healthy human individuals (dated by TCRdb to 2018 to 2021). Regarding the study in general: The cohort comprised two women and a few men aged 18 to 49 years. For each donor, three plates each were used for CD4 naive and CD4 memory, two plates were used for CD8 naive, and one plate was used for CD8 memory. Libraries were prepared and TCR repertoires were sequenced by different laboratories using diverse techniques, in order to increase sequencing depth and limit assay-specific biases. Per donor, leukapheresis produced somewhere between about 0.9 and 9 billion PBMCs. Blood TCR repertoires of a handful of healthy adults were deeply sequenced to estimate repertoire size and the extent of clonotype sharing between individuals.

V loses 0 bases of germline sequence and J loses 4 bases, and the interval between the two ends is 12 bases. Its CDR3 holds 15 amino acids, cysteine through phenylalanine. This entry keeps only the CDR3 DNA: 45 bases, framed from base 1. CDR1 and CDR2 are read off the germline V gene (reference sequence) as LNHNV and YYDKDF. The donors were healthy, HIV-negative adults who had no recently reported acute infections or vaccinations. All donors were Caucasian adults living in Nashville, Tennessee, USA. CD4+ T cells were enriched by magnetic negative selection; naive cells were then positively selected on CD45RA, and the negative fraction formed the memory subset. Blood was obtained by leukapheresis, after which PBMCs were separated by Ficoll-Histopaque density gradient centrifugation and cryopreserved in liquid nitrogen vapor phase. Analytical flow cytometry was used to check the purity and quantity of every magnetically sorted T cell population. Genomic DNA was isolated from each sorted fraction and quantified by UV absorbance on a Nanodrop 2000c.

Using the deep immunoSEQ assay, multiplex PCR amplified TCR CDR3 regions from genomic DNA. Genomic DNA extracted from each cell subset was distributed evenly over all wells of several immunoSEQ 96-well plates, and each plate served as one replicate. Each replicate PCR for sorted subsets received about 0.2 ug genomic DNA, equal to some 32,000 T cell genomes. The purified libraries were quantified using a Qubit 3.0 fluorometer, sized with a Bioanalyzer 2100, and then quantified again using the KAPA Library Quantification kit. Every immunoSEQ 96-well plate was sequenced on a separate single-read 150-cycle Illumina NextSeq 550 flow cell. On the study's bioinformatics: The immunoSEQ output contained only junctional sequences without quality scores, so filtering could not match that applied to full-length reads. To assign V/J genes and CDR3, sequences were annotated against IMGT germline references using PyIR, a Python wrapper for IgBLAST v1.9. Any read was removed if the V/J assignment was weak (E-value above 1e-6), the CDR3 was missing, or the read contained stop codons, out-of-frame junctions, or ambiguous translated residues. A V3J clonotype was defined by an identical inferred V gene, J gene, and CDR3 amino acid sequence. Percentage overlap between repertoires was calculated by dividing the number of shared unique clonotypes by the size of the smaller repertoire. Three approaches were used to assess repertoire richness: RTK rarefaction, the Chao1 estimator, and Recon v2.1 estimates of unobserved clonotypes. OLGA was used to compute generation probabilities for all TCRbeta clonotypes that the gDNA method yielded from four donors. Here the immuneACCESS table is served through TCRdb, limited to in-frame sequences with V and J called. Missing clones are a known gap in these copies; in checked studies unresolved V genes cover under half, and the rest lacks a known reason. For V, J and clone size, that table is used; D and trimming come from the DNA. A total of 2,500,000 or so clones appear in this sample, around 90% of them only once. The ten largest clones add up to around 0.35% of the sample.

General findings and caveats noted by the study authors: Compared with non-shared clonotypes, clonotypes shared by all four sorted-subset donors had higher generation probabilities. The small number of donors limited the genetic and exposure-history diversity represented. Only blood was sampled, and tissue TCR repertoires likely differ from those in blood. Estimated clonotype richness was generally larger for naive than for memory subsets. Pairwise subsampling indicated that sequencing depth was expected to affect the degree of clonotype sharing among donors. Even with the large sequencing depth, rarefaction of the sorted-subset datasets indicated that sequencing was incomplete. Across four donors, 4.5% to 6.5% of naive CD4, approximately 3.6% of naive CD8, approximately 2.5% of memory CD4, and around 0.4% of memory CD8 clonotypes were shared.

Recombination connected TRBV15 to TRBJ2-5; possibly the D gene is TRBD2, per 7 matching bases. The source is a man aged 18 to 35 in good health. Some clones in this sample may be carry-over from other donors' samples. Source material: naive CD4+ T cells from PBMCs. In the paper's terms, the cell subset or site label means: CD45RA+ positively selected. DNA sequence: TGTGCCACCAGCAGAGATACGGGGGGCGGAGAGACCCAGTACTTC. Translated, it reads CATSRDTGGGETQYF. Joined to the reference TRBV15 and TRBJ2-5 proteins, this CDR3 gives the full variable domain: DAMVIQNPRYQVTQFGKPVTLSCSQTLNHNVMYWYQQKSSQAPKLLFHYYDKDFNNEADTPDNFQSRRPNTSFCFLDIRSPGLGDTAMYLCATSRDTGGGETQYFGPGTRLLVL.